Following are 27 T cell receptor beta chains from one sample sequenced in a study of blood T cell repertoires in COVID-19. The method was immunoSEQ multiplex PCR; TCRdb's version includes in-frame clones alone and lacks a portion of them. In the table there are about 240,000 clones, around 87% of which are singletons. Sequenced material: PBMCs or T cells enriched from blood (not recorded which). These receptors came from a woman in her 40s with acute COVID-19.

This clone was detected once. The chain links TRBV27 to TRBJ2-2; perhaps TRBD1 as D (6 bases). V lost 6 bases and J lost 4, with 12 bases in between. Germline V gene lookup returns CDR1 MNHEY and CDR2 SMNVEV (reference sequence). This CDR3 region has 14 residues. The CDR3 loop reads CASRMDSSTGELFF. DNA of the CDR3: TGTGCCAGCAGGATGGACAGTAGCACCGGGGAGCTGTTTTTT.

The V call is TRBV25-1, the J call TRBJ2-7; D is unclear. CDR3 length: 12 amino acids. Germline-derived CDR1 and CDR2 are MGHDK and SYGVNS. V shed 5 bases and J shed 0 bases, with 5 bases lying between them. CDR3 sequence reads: CASSPSSYEQYF. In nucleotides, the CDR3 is TGTGCCAGCAGTCCGAGCTCCTACGAGCAGTACTTC.

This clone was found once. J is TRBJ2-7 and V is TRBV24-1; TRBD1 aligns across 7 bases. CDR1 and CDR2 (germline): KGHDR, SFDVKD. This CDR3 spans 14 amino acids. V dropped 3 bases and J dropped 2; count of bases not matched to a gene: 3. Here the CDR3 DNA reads TGTGCCACCAGTGATACCGACAGGGCCTACGAGCAGTACTTC. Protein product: CATSDTDRAYEQYF.

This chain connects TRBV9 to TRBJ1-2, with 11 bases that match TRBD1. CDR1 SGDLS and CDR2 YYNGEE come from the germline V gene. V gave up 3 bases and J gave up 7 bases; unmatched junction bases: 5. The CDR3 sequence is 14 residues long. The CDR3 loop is CASSGGQGAGGYTF. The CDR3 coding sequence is TGTGCCAGCAGCGGAGGACAGGGGGCAGGTGGCTACACCTTC.

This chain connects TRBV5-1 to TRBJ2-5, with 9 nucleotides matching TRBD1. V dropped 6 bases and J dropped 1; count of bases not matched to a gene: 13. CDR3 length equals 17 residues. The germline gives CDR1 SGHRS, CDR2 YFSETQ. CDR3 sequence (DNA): TGCGCCAGCAACCTGGACAGGGGCCGGGACCCCCAAGAGACCCAGTACTTC. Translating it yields CASNLDRGRDPQETQYF.

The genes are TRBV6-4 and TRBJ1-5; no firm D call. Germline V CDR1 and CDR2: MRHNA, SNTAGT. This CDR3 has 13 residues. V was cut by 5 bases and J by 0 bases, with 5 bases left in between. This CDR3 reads CASSSNSNQPQHF. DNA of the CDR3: TGTGCCAGCAGTTCTAATAGCAATCAGCCCCAGCATTTT.

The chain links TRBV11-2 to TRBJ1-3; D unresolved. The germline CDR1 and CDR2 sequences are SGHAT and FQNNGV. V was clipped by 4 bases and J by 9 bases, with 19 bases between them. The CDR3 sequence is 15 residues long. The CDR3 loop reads CASSSPTRHMGTIYF. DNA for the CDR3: TGTGCCAGCAGCTCCCCGACTAGACATATGGGCACCATATATTTT.

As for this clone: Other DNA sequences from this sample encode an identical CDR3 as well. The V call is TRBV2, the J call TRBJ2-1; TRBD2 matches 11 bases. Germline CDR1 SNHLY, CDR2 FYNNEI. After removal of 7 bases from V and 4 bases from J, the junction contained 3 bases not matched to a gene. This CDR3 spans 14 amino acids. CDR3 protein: CASKTSGDYNEQFF. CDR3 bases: TGTGCCAGCAAGACTAGCGGGGATTACAATGAGCAGTTCTTC.

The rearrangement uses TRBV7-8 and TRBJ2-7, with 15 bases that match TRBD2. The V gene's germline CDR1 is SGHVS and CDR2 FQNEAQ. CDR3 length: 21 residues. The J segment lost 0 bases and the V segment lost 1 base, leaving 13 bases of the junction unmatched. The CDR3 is CASSLDTGTSGRPGDSYEQYF. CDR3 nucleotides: TGTGCCAGCAGCTTAGATACAGGGACTAGCGGGAGGCCGGGGGACTCCTACGAGCAGTACTTC.

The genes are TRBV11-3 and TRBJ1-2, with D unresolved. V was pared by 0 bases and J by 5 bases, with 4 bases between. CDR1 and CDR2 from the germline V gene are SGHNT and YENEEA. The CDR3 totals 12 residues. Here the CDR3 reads CASSLDQYGYTF. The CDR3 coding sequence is TGTGCCAGCAGCTTAGATCAATATGGCTACACCTTC.

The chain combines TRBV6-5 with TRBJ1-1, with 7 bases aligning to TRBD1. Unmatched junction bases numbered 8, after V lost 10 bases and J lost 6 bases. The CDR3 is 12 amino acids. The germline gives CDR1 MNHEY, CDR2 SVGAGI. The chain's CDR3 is CATRQGIAEAFF. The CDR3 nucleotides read TGTGCCACCAGACAGGGAATTGCTGAAGCTTTCTTT.

The DNA of the CDR3 is TGCAGCGTTGAAACCGGGGGGTTGGATGAGCAGTTCTTC. It translates to CSVETGGLDEQFF. V is TRBV29-1 and J is TRBJ2-1; TRBD2 aligns across 7 bases. From germline, CDR1 is SQVTM and CDR2 ANQGSEA. The CDR3 runs to 13 residues. V lost 2 bases to trimming and J lost 8 bases; unmatched junction nucleotides: 6.

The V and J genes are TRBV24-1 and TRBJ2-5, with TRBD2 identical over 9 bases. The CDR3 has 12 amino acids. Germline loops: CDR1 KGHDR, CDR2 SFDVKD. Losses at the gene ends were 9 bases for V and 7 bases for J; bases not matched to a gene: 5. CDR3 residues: CATAGGVGTQYF. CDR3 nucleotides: TGTGCCACCGCGGGAGGGGTGGGGACCCAGTACTTC.

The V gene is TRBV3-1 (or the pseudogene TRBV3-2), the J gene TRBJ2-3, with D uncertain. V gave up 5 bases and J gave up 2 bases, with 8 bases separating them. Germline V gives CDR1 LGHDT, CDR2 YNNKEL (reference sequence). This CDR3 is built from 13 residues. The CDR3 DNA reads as TGTGCCAGCAGCTTAGAGGCCACAGATACGCAGTATTTT. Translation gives CASSLEATDTQYF.

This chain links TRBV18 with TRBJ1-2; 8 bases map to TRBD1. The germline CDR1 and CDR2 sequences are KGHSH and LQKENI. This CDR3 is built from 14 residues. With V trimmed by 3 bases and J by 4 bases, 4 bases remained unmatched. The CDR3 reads CASSPGQEIYGYTF. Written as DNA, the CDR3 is TGTGCCAGCTCACCGGGACAGGAGATCTATGGCTACACCTTC.

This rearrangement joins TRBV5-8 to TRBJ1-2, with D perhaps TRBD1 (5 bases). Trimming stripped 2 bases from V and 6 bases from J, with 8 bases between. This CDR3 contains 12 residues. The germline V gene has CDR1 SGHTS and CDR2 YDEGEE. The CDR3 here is CASSFRGNGYTF. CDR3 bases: TGTGCCAGCAGCTTTAGGGGTAATGGCTACACCTTC.

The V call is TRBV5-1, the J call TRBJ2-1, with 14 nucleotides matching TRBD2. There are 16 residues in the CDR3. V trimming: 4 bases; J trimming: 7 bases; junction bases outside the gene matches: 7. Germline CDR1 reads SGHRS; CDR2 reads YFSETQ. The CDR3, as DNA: TGCGCCAGCAGCCAAGGGACTAGCGGGAGATATAATGAGCAGTTCTTC. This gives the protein CASSQGTSGRYNEQFF.

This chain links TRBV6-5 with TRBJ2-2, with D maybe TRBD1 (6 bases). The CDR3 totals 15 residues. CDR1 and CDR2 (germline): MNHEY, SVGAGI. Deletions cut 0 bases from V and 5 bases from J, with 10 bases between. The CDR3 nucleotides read TGTGCCAGCAGTTACTCAGGGGGTCCAACCGGGGAGCTGTTTTTT. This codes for CASSYSGGPTGELFF.

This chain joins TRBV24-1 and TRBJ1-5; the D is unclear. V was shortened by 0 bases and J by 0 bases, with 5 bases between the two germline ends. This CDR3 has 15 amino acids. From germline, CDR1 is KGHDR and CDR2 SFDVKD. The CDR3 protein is CATSDLNYSNQPQHF. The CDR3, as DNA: TGTGCCACCAGTGATTTGAATTATAGCAATCAGCCCCAGCATTTT.

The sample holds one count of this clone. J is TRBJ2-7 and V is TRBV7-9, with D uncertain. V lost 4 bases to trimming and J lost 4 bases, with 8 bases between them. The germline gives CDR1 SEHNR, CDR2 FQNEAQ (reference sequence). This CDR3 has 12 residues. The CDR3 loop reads CASSYDTYEQYF. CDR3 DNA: TGTGCCAGCAGCTACGATACATACGAGCAGTACTTC.

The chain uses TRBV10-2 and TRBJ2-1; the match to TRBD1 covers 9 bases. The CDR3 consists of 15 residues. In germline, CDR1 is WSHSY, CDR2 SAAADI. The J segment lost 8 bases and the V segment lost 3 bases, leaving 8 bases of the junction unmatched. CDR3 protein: CASSELGQGSHEQFF. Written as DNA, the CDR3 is TGCGCCAGCAGTGAACTGGGACAGGGTAGCCATGAGCAGTTCTTC.

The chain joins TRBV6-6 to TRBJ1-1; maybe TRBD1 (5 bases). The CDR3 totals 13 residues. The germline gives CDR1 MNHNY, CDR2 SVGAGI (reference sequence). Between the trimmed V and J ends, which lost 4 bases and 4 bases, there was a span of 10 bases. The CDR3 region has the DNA TGTGCCAGCAGTTTTCAGGGAAGCACTGAAGCTTTCTTT. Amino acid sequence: CASSFQGSTEAFF.

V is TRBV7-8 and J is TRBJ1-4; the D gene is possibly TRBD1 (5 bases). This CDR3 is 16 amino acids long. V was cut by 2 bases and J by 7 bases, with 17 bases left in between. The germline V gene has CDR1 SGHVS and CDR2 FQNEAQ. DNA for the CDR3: TGTGCCAGCAGCTTAACGGGGCGGGGAGGGGCTGAAAAACTGTTTTTT. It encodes CASSLTGRGGAEKLFF.

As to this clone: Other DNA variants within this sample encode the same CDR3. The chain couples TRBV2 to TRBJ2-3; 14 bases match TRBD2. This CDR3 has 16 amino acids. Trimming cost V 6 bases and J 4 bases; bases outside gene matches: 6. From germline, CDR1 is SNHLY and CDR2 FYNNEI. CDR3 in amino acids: CASSAGTSGRSDTQYF. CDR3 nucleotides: TGTGCCAGCAGCGCCGGGACTAGCGGGAGATCAGATACGCAGTATTTT.

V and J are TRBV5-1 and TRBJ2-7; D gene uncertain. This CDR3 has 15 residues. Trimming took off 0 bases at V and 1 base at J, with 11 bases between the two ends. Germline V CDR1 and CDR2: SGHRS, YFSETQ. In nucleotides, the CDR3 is TGCGCCAGCAGCTTGGCCGGCGACTGGTCCTACGAGCAGTACTTC. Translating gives CASSLAGDWSYEQYF.

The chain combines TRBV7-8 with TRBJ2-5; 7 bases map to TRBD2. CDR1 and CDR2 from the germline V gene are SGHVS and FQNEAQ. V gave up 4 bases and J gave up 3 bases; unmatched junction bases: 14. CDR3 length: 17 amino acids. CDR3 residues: CASSSQLGSGAKETQYF. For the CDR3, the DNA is TGTGCCAGCAGCTCCCAGTTAGGAAGCGGGGCTAAAGAGACCCAGTACTTC.

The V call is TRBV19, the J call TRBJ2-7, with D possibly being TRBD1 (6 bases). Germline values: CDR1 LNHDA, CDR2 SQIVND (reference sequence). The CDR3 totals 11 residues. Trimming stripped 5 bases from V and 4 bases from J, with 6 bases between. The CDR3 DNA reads TGTGCCAGTAGTGACAGGTACGAGCAGTACTTC. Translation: CASSDRYEQYF.